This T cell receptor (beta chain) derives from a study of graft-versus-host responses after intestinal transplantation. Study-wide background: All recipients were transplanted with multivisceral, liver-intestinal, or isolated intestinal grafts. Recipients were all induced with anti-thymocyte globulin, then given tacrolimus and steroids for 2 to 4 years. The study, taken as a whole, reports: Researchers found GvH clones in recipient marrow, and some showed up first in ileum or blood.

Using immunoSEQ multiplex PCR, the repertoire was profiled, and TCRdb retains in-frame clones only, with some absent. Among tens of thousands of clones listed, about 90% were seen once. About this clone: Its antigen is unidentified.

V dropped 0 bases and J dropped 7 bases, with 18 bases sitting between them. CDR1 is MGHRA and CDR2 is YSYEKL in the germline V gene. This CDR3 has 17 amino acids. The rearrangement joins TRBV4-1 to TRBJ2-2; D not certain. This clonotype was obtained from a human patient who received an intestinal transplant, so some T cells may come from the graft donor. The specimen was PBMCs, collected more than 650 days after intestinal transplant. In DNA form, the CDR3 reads TGCGCCAGCAGCCAAGATTCCAGGAGCTTCCTCGGCGGGGAGCTGTTTTTT. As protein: CASSQDSRSFLGGELFF.